This passage covers 3 T cell receptor beta chains from one sample sequenced in a study of CXCR3-negative and CXCR3-positive naive CD8 T cells. UMI-labeled 5' RACE TRB cDNA libraries were prepared from the cells. TCRdb reprocessed the 5' RACE reads and keeps a single row for each CDR3 protein, giving no DNA. The sample yields 90,000 to 95,000 distinct CDR3 sequences, of which the top ten take up around 1.7%. Sequenced material: naive CXCR3- CD8+ T cells from blood. This sample's subset: CD45RO-CCR7+CD27+CD95- naive CD8+ T cells lacking CXCR3 (TNR3-). The receptors here all came from a human donor in good health. Some clones in this sample may be carry-over from other donors' samples.

This CDR3 is CSASIPSNPILGEQYF. This chain uses TRBV29-1 with TRBJ2-7; the TCRdb D gene call, TRBD2, has no DNA to confirm it. CDR1 is SQVTM and CDR2 is ANQGSEA in the germline V gene. This CDR3 has 16 residues.

The rearrangement links TRBV7-2 to TRBJ2-5; the TCRdb D gene call, TRBD2, has no DNA to confirm it. This CDR3 spans 14 amino acids. Germline V gives CDR1 SGHTA, CDR2 FQGNSA. This chain's CDR3 is CASSWGLVQETQYF.

The chain employs TRBV12-3 or TRBV12-4 and TRBJ2-1; the D call from TCRdb, TRBD2, cannot be confirmed without DNA. CDR3 length: 15 amino acids. This CDR3 reads CASSPGGLAGDEQFF.